The 12 T cell receptor beta chains in this list originate from one sample, sequenced in a study of cytomegalovirus exposure and HLA in healthy donors. Measured with immunoSEQ multiplex PCR; TCRdb has only the in-frame clones, and not every one. The data contain about 200,000 clones, around 86% of them singletons. Sequenced: PBMCs. The receptors originated from a woman younger than 30 in good health and CMV-seronegative.

Written as DNA, the CDR3 is TGTGCCAGCAGCCAAGTAGCAGCTGAGCAGTACTTC. Translation: CASSQVAAEQYF. V usage is TRBV4-2 and J usage is TRBJ2-7; D is unresolved. CDR3 length: 12 residues. With 1 base removed from V and 7 bases from J, the gap between germline ends came to 8 bases. Germline CDR1 LGHNA, CDR2 YNFKEQ.

The rearrangement uses TRBV30 and TRBJ2-7, with 7 bases identical to TRBD2. The CDR3 is made up of 16 amino acids. Germline-derived CDR1 and CDR2 are GTSNPN and SVGIG (reference sequence). V was clipped by 4 bases and J by 7 bases; unmatched bases: 19. DNA of the CDR3: TGTGCCTGGAACCTCCACGGAGCGGGGCCTGGGGGGGAGCAGTACTTC. Translation gives CAWNLHGAGPGGEQYF.

CDR3 DNA: TGCAGCGTTGGGGGGGAGGGCTATGGCTACACCTTC. This gives the protein CSVGGEGYGYTF. The rearrangement uses TRBV29-1 and TRBJ1-2; D might be TRBD1 (5 bases). Germline V gene sequence: CDR1 SQVTM, CDR2 ANQGSEA. The CDR3 is 12 amino acids. Trimming pared 4 bases from V and 4 bases from J, leaving 10 bases between.

DNA of the CDR3: TGTGCCAGCAGATCCAGGGTTGGGGTCAATCAGCCCCAGCATTTT. This encodes CASRSRVGVNQPQHF. V and J are TRBV6-5 and TRBJ1-5; TRBD1 is a possible D gene (5 bases). The CDR3 has 15 amino acids. The V and J ends lost 6 bases and 3 bases respectively, with 15 bases between them. Germline V gene lookup returns CDR1 MNHEY and CDR2 SVGAGI.

The chain links TRBV5-4 to TRBJ2-7, with 9 bases identical to TRBD1. Trimming removed 4 bases from V and 0 bases from J; junction bases left unmatched: 5. The CDR3 contains 15 residues. Germline V gene lookup returns CDR1 SGHNT and CDR2 YYREEE (reference sequence). The CDR3 DNA reads as TGTGCCAGCAGCAAGGGACAGGGAAGCTCCTACGAGCAGTACTTC. Translation: CASSKGQGSSYEQYF.

The chain couples TRBV19 to TRBJ1-1; D remains unclear. The V gene lost 5 bases and the J gene lost 0 bases, with 13 bases spanning the gap. The CDR3 covers 15 residues. Per the germline V gene, CDR1 is LNHDA and CDR2 is SQIVND (reference sequence). The CDR3 DNA sequence: TGTGCCAGTAGTCTTTCTCTCGTCCTGAACACTGAAGCTTTCTTT. Its protein product is CASSLSLVLNTEAFF.

The chain links TRBV6-5 to TRBJ1-5; no firm D call. CDR1 is MNHEY and CDR2 is SVGAGI in the germline V gene. CDR3 size: 13 residues. Trimming took 2 bases from V and 6 from J, leaving 8 bases between them. CDR3 nucleotides: TGTGCCAGCAGTTACACAGCCAGTCAGCCCCAGCATTTT. Translation gives CASSYTASQPQHF.

This clone was detected many times. The J gene is TRBJ1-2, the V gene TRBV5-4; no definite D call. The CDR3 is 15 residues long. The V and J ends lost 4 bases and 1 base respectively, with 14 bases between them. The germline V gene encodes CDR1 SGHNT and CDR2 YYREEE (reference sequence). DNA for the CDR3: TGTGCCAGCAGCCCTGGTCCGGGGAATAACTATGGCTACACCTTC. This encodes CASSPGPGNNYGYTF.

The genes are TRBV7-6 and TRBJ2-2, with 10 bases matching TRBD2. Trimming took 5 bases from V and 5 from J; bases not matched to a gene: 11. CDR3 length: 17 residues. Germline CDR1 reads SGHVS; CDR2 reads FNYEAQ. CDR3 coding DNA: TGTGCCAGCAGCCTCAGCGGGGGGGCGAAAGGGACCGGGGAGCTGTTTTTT. As protein: CASSLSGGAKGTGELFF. Filled out from reference TRBV7-6 and TRBJ2-2, the complete variable domain reads GAGVSQSPRYKVTKRGQDVALRCDPISGHVSLYWYRQALGQGPEFLTYFNYEAQQDKSGLPNDRFSAERPEGSISTLTIQRTEQRDSAMYRCASSLSGGAKGTGELFFGEGSRLTVL.

The rearrangement uses TRBV10-3 and TRBJ2-1, with 15 bases matching TRBD2. Germline trimming cut 4 bases from V and 2 bases from J; bases unmatched to any gene: 9. The CDR3 spans 19 residues. In germline, CDR1 is ENHRY, CDR2 SYGVKD. The CDR3 loop is CAISAHPGLAGGTYNEQFF. In DNA form, the CDR3 reads TGTGCCATCAGTGCTCATCCGGGACTAGCGGGGGGAACCTACAATGAGCAGTTCTTC.

This clone has a handful of counts. The chain carries TRBV6-4 and TRBJ2-1; 10 nucleotides align to TRBD2. Germline CDR1 reads MRHNA; CDR2 reads SNTAGT. V shed 8 bases, J shed 8 bases, and the junction held 12 bases outside the gene matches. The CDR3 is 15 amino acids. This CDR3 reads CASGLTSGGADEQFF. DNA of the CDR3: TGTGCCAGCGGTCTAACCAGCGGGGGGGCCGATGAGCAGTTCTTC.

The gene calls are TRBV27 and TRBJ2-1; 9 bases line up with TRBD2. Trimming cost V 6 bases and J 5 bases; bases outside gene matches: 11. Per germline, CDR1 MNHEY and CDR2 SMNVEV (reference sequence). The length of the CDR3 is 16 residues. CDR3 DNA: TGTGCCAGCAGGTGGGGGGCTAGCGGGACGAACAATGAGCAGTTCTTC. This sequence encodes CASRWGASGTNNEQFF.